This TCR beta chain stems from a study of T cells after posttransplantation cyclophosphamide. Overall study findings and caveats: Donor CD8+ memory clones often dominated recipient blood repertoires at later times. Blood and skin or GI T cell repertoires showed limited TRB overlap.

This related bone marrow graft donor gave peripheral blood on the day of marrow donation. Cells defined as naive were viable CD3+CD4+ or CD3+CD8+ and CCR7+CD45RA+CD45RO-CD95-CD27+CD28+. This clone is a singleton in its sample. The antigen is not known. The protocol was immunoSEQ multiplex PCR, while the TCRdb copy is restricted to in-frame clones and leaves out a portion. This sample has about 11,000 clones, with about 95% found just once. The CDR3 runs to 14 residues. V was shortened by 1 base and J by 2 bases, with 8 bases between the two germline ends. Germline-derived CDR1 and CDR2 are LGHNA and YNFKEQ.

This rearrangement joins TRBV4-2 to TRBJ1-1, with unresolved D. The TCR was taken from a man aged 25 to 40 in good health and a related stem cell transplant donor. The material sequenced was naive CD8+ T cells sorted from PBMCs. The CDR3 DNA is TGTGCCAGCAGCCAAGTCTCAGGAAACACTGAAGCTTTCTTT. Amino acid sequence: CASSQVSGNTEAFF.